Given below is one T cell receptor (beta chain) in context. Its antigen remains unknown. Trimming took 0 bases from V and 6 from J, leaving 5 bases between them. There are 11 residues in the CDR3. Germline V CDR1 and CDR2: DFQATT, SNEGSKA (reference sequence). This specimen comes from a study of cytomegalovirus exposure and HLA in healthy donors. The study's findings and limits: In a later analysis, the majority of CMV-associated beta chains seemingly showed HLA restriction.

The primer mix had 60 Vbeta and 13 Jbeta primers. Only in-frame clones appear in the TCRdb table, and some are missing; sequencing was by immunoSEQ multiplex PCR. The sample carries approximately 150,000 clones, 75% to 80% recorded once. This sequence joins TRBV20-1 and TRBJ1-2, with D unresolved. Specimen: PBMCs. The source of this sequence is a male donor in good health and CMV-seronegative. Written as DNA, the CDR3 is TGCAGTGCTAGAGACCAGAATGGCTACACCTTC. This translates into CSARDQNGYTF.